The 23 T cell receptor beta chains below all came from one sample that was sequenced in a study of T cells in Graves' hyperthyroidism and ophthalmopathy. It was RNA transcripts that yielded the amplified TCR beta CDR3 regions. HTBI primers drove first-round RT-PCR of the TCR CDR3. TCRdb re-derived calls from the multiplex PCR reads in MiXCR, one entry per CDR3 protein. Of some 510,000 distinct CDR3 sequences listed, just over 45% are singletons. Sequences were obtained from peripheral blood or thyroid tissue (not recorded which). The receptors here all came from a woman aged 18-29 years with Graves' hyperthyroidism.

There are a few counts of this clonotype. The J gene is TRBJ1-1, the V gene TRBV5-8, with D possibly TRBD1 on 6 matching bases. Deletions cut 4 bases from V and 0 bases from J, with 22 bases between. This CDR3 is 18 amino acids long. Germline CDR1 is SGHTS and CDR2 is YDEGEE. CDR3 in amino acids: CASSLARTAKKMNTEAFF. DNA for the CDR3: TGTGCCAGCAGCCTAGCTCGGACAGCGAAGAAAATGAACACTGAAGCTTTCTTT.

As to this clonotype: At one boundary the junction diverges from the germline segment, which might be a read error. The CDR3 loop reads CSARYSSSYEQCF. The CDR3 DNA sequence: TGCAGTGCTAGGTACTCTAGCTCCTACGAGCAGTGCTTC. The gene calls are TRBV20-1 and TRBJ2-7; D possibly corresponds to TRBD2 (5 bases). This CDR3 is 13 amino acids long. CDR1 DFQATT and CDR2 SNEGSKA come from the germline V gene (reference sequence).

This clonotype was seen a single time. This rearrangement joins TRBV24-1 to TRBJ1-5; 9 bases match TRBD1. CDR1 KGHDR and CDR2 SFDVKD come from the germline V gene. V lost 1 base, J lost 0 bases, and 3 bases stayed unmatched. This CDR3 contains 17 residues. CDR3 in DNA: TGTGCCACCAGTGATTTCGGGACAGGGCTTAGCAATCAGCCCCAGCATTTT. Encoded protein: CATSDFGTGLSNQPQHF.

In its sample, this clonotype was seen a few times. CDR3 region: CASSRSGRAPETQYF. Here the CDR3 DNA reads TGTGCCAGCAGCCGAAGCGGGAGGGCCCCAGAGACCCAGTACTTC. The chain combines TRBV2 with TRBJ2-5, with TRBD2 matching over 10 bases. The trim removed 6 bases at V and 4 bases at J, leaving 8 bases unmatched. The V gene's germline CDR1 is SNHLY and CDR2 FYNNEI. CDR3 length: 15 amino acids.

The chain couples TRBV7-9 to TRBJ1-1; TRBD1 matches at 9 bases. The germline V gene has CDR1 SEHNR and CDR2 FQNEAQ (reference sequence). The CDR3 is made up of 19 amino acids. Trimming took 2 bases from V and 1 from J; bases not matched to a gene: 14. CDR3 sequence: CASSLLDRPGQGTNTEAFF. CDR3 sequence (DNA): TGTGCCAGCAGCTTACTGGATCGACCGGGACAGGGAACGAACACTGAAGCTTTCTTT.

Turning to this clonotype: One junction end does not reproduce the germline sequence, and a read error may be involved. The chain has TRBV24-1 and TRBJ1-4; D not certain. The CDR3 covers 14 residues. Germline V CDR1 and CDR2: KGHDR, SFDVKD. CDR3 protein: CASSEFATNEKLFF. The CDR3, as DNA: TGTGCCAGCAGTGAATTTGCAACTAATGAAAAACTGTTTTTT.

The CDR3 coding sequence is TGCAGTGCTAGAGATAGGGGCACAGGTTGGCCCCAGCATTTT. This encodes CSARDRGTGWPQHF. This chain links TRBV20-1 with TRBJ1-5, with D maybe TRBD1 (5 bases). The V end was cut by 0 bases, the J end by 9 bases, with 15 bases between. The CDR3 is 14 amino acids. Per the germline V gene, CDR1 is DFQATT and CDR2 is SNEGSKA (reference sequence).

The genes are TRBV7-2 and TRBJ2-2; D may be TRBD2 (5 bases). Trimming removed 1 base from V and 6 bases from J, with 18 bases in between. The germline CDR1 and CDR2 sequences are SGHTA and FQGNSA. The CDR3 is 17 residues long. CDR3 sequence reads: CASSLDAALARAGELFF. The CDR3 DNA sequence: TGTGCCAGCAGCTTAGATGCGGCCTTAGCGAGGGCCGGGGAGCTGTTTTTT.

V is TRBV6-5 and J is TRBJ1-6, with 10 bases aligning to TRBD1. This CDR3 region has 14 residues. Trimming removed 5 bases from V and 14 bases from J; junction bases left unmatched: 9. Germline CDR1 MNHEY, CDR2 SVGAGI. Here the CDR3 DNA reads TGTGCCAGCAGTCCGGGACAGGGGAGTTTGGCCCTCCACTTT. It codes for CASSPGQGSLALHF.

A note on this clonotype: Since a much larger clone is just one base distant, this may be a read error. The chain is built from TRBV7-9 and TRBJ2-5; 11 bases are shared with TRBD1. V dropped 5 bases and J dropped 5; count of bases not matched to a gene: 4. Germline V lookup: CDR1 SEHNR, CDR2 FQNEAQ (reference sequence). The CDR3 loop spans 14 amino acids. This CDR3 reads CASSLGQGDETQYF. CDR3 in DNA: TGTGCCAGCAGCCTGGGACAGGGGGACGAGACCCAGTACTTC.

V usage is TRBV20-1 and J usage is TRBJ2-7; D assignment may be TRBD1 or TRBD2 (5 bases each). The CDR3 runs 15 residues. The ends were cut back, 0 bases at V and 6 bases at J, with 18 bases in the middle. Germline-derived CDR1 and CDR2 are DFQATT and SNEGSKA (reference sequence). CDR3 sequence (DNA): TGCAGTGCTAGAGATCAATCAGGGAGTATGGGCGAGCAGTACTTC. Translated, it gives CSARDQSGSMGEQYF.

The rearrangement joins TRBV29-1 to TRBJ1-1; D remains unclear. This CDR3 contains 12 residues. V was cut by 3 bases and J by 5 bases, with 10 bases left in between. Germline assignment: CDR1 SQVTM and CDR2 ANQGSEA. CDR3 loop: CSVDPLGTEAFF. DNA for the CDR3: TGCAGCGTTGATCCCCTTGGGACTGAAGCTTTCTTT.

This rearrangement joins TRBV20-1 to TRBJ2-5; perhaps D is TRBD1 or TRBD2 (7 bases each). There are 14 residues in the CDR3. Trimming took 4 bases from V and 4 from J, leaving 16 bases between them. Germline V lookup: CDR1 DFQATT, CDR2 SNEGSKA (reference sequence). The CDR3, as DNA: TGCAGTGCTACACCACAGGGGAGGGGAGAGACCCAGTACTTC. It codes for CSATPQGRGETQYF.

This clonotype was recorded a few times. The chain joins TRBV29-1 to TRBJ2-3, with 8 bases fitting TRBD2. Germline CDR1 SQVTM, CDR2 ANQGSEA. Trimming removed 3 bases from V and 4 bases from J; junction bases left unmatched: 6. The CDR3 loop spans 14 amino acids. CDR3 nucleotide sequence: TGCAGCGTTGATTACGGGAGGGCGGCAGATACGCAGTATTTT. This encodes CSVDYGRAADTQYF.

This clonotype was seen at least ten times. The chain employs TRBV19 and TRBJ1-1; D gene unclear. The CDR3 sequence is 12 residues long. V shed 3 bases and J shed 1 base, with 3 bases lying between them. CDR1 and CDR2 from the germline V gene are LNHDA and SQIVND (reference sequence). The CDR3 protein is CASSIWNTEAFF. The CDR3 DNA follows: TGTGCCAGTAGTATTTGGAACACTGAAGCTTTCTTT.

The V gene is TRBV2, the J gene TRBJ2-7; 9 nucleotides agree with TRBD2. Germline V gives CDR1 SNHLY, CDR2 FYNNEI. There are 13 residues in the CDR3. V was pared by 9 bases and J by 6 bases, with 9 bases of the junction left unmatched. The CDR3 here is CARGMTSGCEQYF. CDR3 in DNA: TGTGCCAGGGGGATGACTAGCGGCTGCGAGCAGTACTTC.

There are a few counts of this clonotype. The chain employs TRBV19 and TRBJ1-5; D ambiguous. This CDR3 has 16 residues. V was cut by 2 bases and J by 5 bases, with 16 bases left in between. Germline V CDR1 and CDR2: LNHDA, SQIVND (reference sequence). This chain's CDR3 is CASSILGVGSYQPQHF. The CDR3 region has the DNA TGTGCCAGTAGTATACTCGGGGTAGGTTCGTATCAGCCCCAGCATTTT.

J is TRBJ1-1 and V is TRBV7-2; no definite D call. The CDR3 runs to 13 residues. V was shortened by 5 bases and J by 2 bases, with 9 bases between the two germline ends. CDR1 and CDR2 (germline): SGHTA, FQGNSA. CDR3 sequence: CASSPHSNTEAFF. The CDR3 region has the DNA TGTGCCAGCAGCCCGCACAGCAACACTGAAGCTTTCTTT.

The chain employs TRBV5-1 and TRBJ2-7; TRBD2 aligns across 13 bases. Germline-derived CDR1 and CDR2 are SGHRS and YFSETQ. J was trimmed by 3 bases and V by 7 bases; bases with no gene match: 7. The CDR3 totals 15 residues. DNA for the CDR3: TGCGCCAGCGGTAGGACTAGCGGGAGCGGCTACGAGCAGTACTTC. Its protein product is CASGRTSGSGYEQYF.

This chain joins TRBV29-1 and TRBJ2-6; the match to TRBD1 covers 8 bases. The V gene end was trimmed by 8 bases and the J gene end by 1 base; junction bases not matched to a gene: 16. CDR1 and CDR2 from the germline V gene are SQVTM and ANQGSEA. This CDR3 region has 18 residues. The CDR3 DNA reads as TGCAGCCAGTGCCCCTCCGGGACAGGAACATCTGGGGCCAACGTCCTGACTTTC. This translates into CSQCPSGTGTSGANVLTF.

This clonotype has just a few counts. The CDR3 reads CASSLGHALLAGVQYF. The CDR3 bases are TGTGCCAGCAGCTTAGGCCATGCCCTTCTAGCGGGAGTGCAGTACTTC. This chain links TRBV13 with TRBJ2-7, with 10 bases identical to TRBD2. The CDR3 length is 16 residues. Germline-derived CDR1 and CDR2 are PRHDT and FYEKMQ (reference sequence). Trimming at V came to 0 bases and at J to 9 bases, leaving 11 bases not matched to a gene.

V usage is TRBV7-9 and J usage is TRBJ1-1; D remains ambiguous. Trimming shortened V by 1 base and J by 1 base, and 7 bases separated the two germline ends. CDR3 length equals 14 residues. Germline loops: CDR1 SEHNR, CDR2 FQNEAQ (reference sequence). CDR3 in amino acids: CASSLGQPNTEAFF. For the CDR3, the DNA is TGTGCCAGCAGCTTAGGGCAGCCGAACACTGAAGCTTTCTTT.

This clonotype showed up just a few times. The chain is built from TRBV6-5 and TRBJ1-3; 7 positions match TRBD1. Germline CDR1 MNHEY, CDR2 SVGAGI. With 0 bases clipped from V and 0 bases from J, the junction kept 2 bases outside the gene matches. The CDR3 runs 16 residues. CDR3 amino acids: CASSYSDRISGNTIYF. In nucleotides, the CDR3 is TGTGCCAGCAGTTACTCGGACAGGATCTCTGGAAACACCATATATTTT.